This T cell receptor (beta chain) comes out of a study of regulatory T cells in long-lasting Graves disease. This clonotype turned up a few times. Trimming shortened V by 7 bases and J by 0 bases, and 7 bases separated the two germline ends. Germline CDR1 MNHNS, CDR2 SASEGT. CDR3 length: 14 amino acids. With iRepertoire HTBI primers and Arm-PCR of CDR3 regions, TCR beta libraries were built. TCRdb used MiXCR to reprocess the multiplex PCR reads, holding one entry per CDR3 protein. The table has 580,000 or so distinct CDR3 sequences, about 15% seen once. Documented time point: newly diagnosed GD, antithyroid drugs for less than 3 months. PBMC RNA served as the TCR library source. These same data were also listed under a study on T cells in Graves' hyperthyroidism and ophthalmopathy.

Sequences were derived from peripheral blood mononuclear cells (PBMCs), sampled at new diagnosis, from a patient treated with antithyroid drugs. The rearrangement links TRBV6-1 to TRBJ2-6; the D is unclear. The TCR was taken from a young man with Graves disease. CDR3: CASILGSGANVLTF. The CDR3 bases are TGTGCCAGCATCCTGGGCTCTGGGGCCAACGTCCTGACTTTC.